These 29 T cell receptor beta chains originate from one sample sequenced in a study of cytomegalovirus exposure and HLA in healthy donors. Generated by immunoSEQ multiplex PCR, the TCRdb table keeps only in-frame clones and is missing some. Of around 61,000 clones in the sample, 80% to 95% were seen once. Material for sequencing was PBMCs. The receptor set was obtained from a man between 18 and 29 years old in good health and CMV-seropositive.

The chain recombines TRBV20-1 with TRBJ2-7; D perhaps matches TRBD1 (6 bases). CDR1 is DFQATT and CDR2 is SNEGSKA in the germline V gene (reference sequence). The CDR3 covers 11 residues. CDR3 sequence: CSPPPGDEQYF. CDR3 nucleotide sequence: TGCAGCCCACCCCCAGGGGACGAGCAGTACTTC.

The chain combines TRBV6-5 with TRBJ1-1, with D tentatively TRBD1 (5 bases). Germline V lookup: CDR1 MNHEY, CDR2 SVGAGI. The CDR3 covers 14 residues. V dropped 0 bases and J dropped 8 bases, with 13 bases sitting between them. This CDR3 reads CASSYSKAGPEAFF. CDR3 coding DNA: TGTGCCAGCAGTTACTCGAAGGCAGGGCCAGAAGCTTTCTTT.

This chain uses TRBV6-5 with TRBJ2-6; tentative D call: TRBD2 (5 bases). The V end was cut by 2 bases, the J end by 0 bases, with 8 bases between. CDR1 MNHEY and CDR2 SVGAGI come from the germline V gene. This CDR3 comprises 16 residues. The CDR3 coding sequence is TGTGCCAGCAGTTACCGAGGGAGCTCTGGGGCCAACGTCCTGACTTTC. Its protein is CASSYRGSSGANVLTF.

This clone was found once. This chain uses TRBV29-1 with TRBJ2-7; TRBD2 agrees at 9 bases. CDR3 length equals 12 residues. The junction had 3 bases not matched to a gene; V was cut back by 7 bases and J by 2 bases. Looked up from germline, CDR1 is SQVTM and CDR2 is ANQGSEA. DNA for the CDR3: TGCAGCGGTCTAGCGGGGCCCTACGAGCAGTACTTC. This sequence encodes CSGLAGPYEQYF.

In DNA form, the CDR3 reads TGTGCCAGCAGCTCGCAAGGGGGCCACGGTCAGCCCCAGCATTTT. Protein sequence: CASSSQGGHGQPQHF. The chain joins TRBV7-9 to TRBJ1-5, with 7 nucleotides matching TRBD1. Germline V lookup: CDR1 SEHNR, CDR2 FQNEAQ (reference sequence). The CDR3 length is 15 residues. Unmatched junction bases numbered 9, after V lost 4 bases and J lost 6 bases. Full variable domain (rest looked up from reference TRBV7-9 and TRBJ1-5): DTGVSQNPRHKITKRGQNVTFRCDPISEHNRLYWYRQTLGQGPEFLTYFQNEAQLEKSRLLSDRFSAERPKGSFSTLEIQRTEQGDSAMYLCASSSQGGHGQPQHFGDGTRLSIL.

This clone was seen a few times. The gene calls are TRBV13 and TRBJ1-1, with D unresolved. Germline V gene lookup returns CDR1 PRHDT and CDR2 FYEKMQ (reference sequence). This CDR3 region has 15 residues. V lost 4 bases and J 2 bases, leaving 14 bases between the germline ends. The chain's CDR3 is CASSSRQTPNTEAFF. CDR3 in DNA: TGTGCCAGCAGCTCCCGACAAACCCCAAACACTGAAGCTTTCTTT.

The chain links TRBV7-3 to TRBJ2-2; the match to TRBD2 covers 9 bases. Germline trimming cut 0 bases from V and 7 bases from J; bases unmatched to any gene: 6. Germline CDR1 reads SGHTA; CDR2 reads FQGTGA. The CDR3 contains 16 residues. This CDR3 is CASSLTSAGGYGELFF. As DNA, the CDR3 is TGTGCCAGCAGCTTAACGTCGGCGGGAGGGTACGGGGAGCTGTTTTTT.

The V and J genes are TRBV7-8 and TRBJ2-3, with 12 bases identical to TRBD2. The germline gives CDR1 SGHVS, CDR2 FQNEAQ. The CDR3 contains 17 residues. Trimming removed 5 bases from V and 4 bases from J; junction bases left unmatched: 10. CDR3 in amino acids: CASSDRTSGNPPDTQYF. The DNA of the CDR3 is TGTGCCAGCAGCGATCGGACTAGCGGGAACCCCCCAGATACGCAGTATTTT.

This chain connects TRBV27 to TRBJ1-1; 7 bases are shared with TRBD1. This CDR3 is built from 13 residues. The V gene's germline CDR1 is MNHEY and CDR2 SMNVEV (reference sequence). The ends lost 6 bases at V and 4 bases at J; junction bases unmatched: 5. Written as DNA, the CDR3 is TGTGCCAGCAGACCGACAGGGTTCACTGAAGCTTTCTTT. This gives the protein CASRPTGFTEAFF.

The chain has TRBV7-3 and TRBJ2-1, with TRBD2 identical over 13 bases. V was clipped by 4 bases and J by 7 bases; unmatched bases: 4. From germline, CDR1 is SGHTA and CDR2 FQGTGA. CDR3 length: 15 residues. The CDR3 DNA follows: TGTGCCAGCAGCTCCGGGACTAGCGGGACAAATGAGCAGTTCTTC. Translating it yields CASSSGTSGTNEQFF. Filled out from reference TRBV7-3 and TRBJ2-1, the complete variable domain reads GAGVSQTPSNKVTEKGKYVELRCDPISGHTALYWYRQSLGQGPEFLIYFQGTGAADDSGLPNDRFFAVRPEGSVSTLKIQRTERGDSAVYLCASSSGTSGTNEQFFGPGTRLTVL.

The chain joins TRBV11-2 to TRBJ2-3, with 8 bases matching TRBD2. Trimming took 0 bases from V and 4 from J; bases not matched to a gene: 3. The CDR3 runs 15 residues. Germline V gene data show CDR1 as SGHAT and CDR2 as FQNNGV. The CDR3 nucleotides are TGTGCCAGCAGCTTAGATGGGACTAGATCAGATACGCAGTATTTT. Protein: CASSLDGTRSDTQYF.

This clone was seen only once. The chain recombines TRBV30 with TRBJ2-3; 11 bases are a match to TRBD2. CDR1 and CDR2 (germline): GTSNPN, SVGIG (reference sequence). The CDR3 has 18 amino acids. V gave up 0 bases and J gave up 1 base; unmatched junction bases: 9. This CDR3 reads CAWSVLAGANSRTDTQYF. The CDR3 region has the DNA TGTGCCTGGAGTGTACTAGCGGGGGCCAATTCTCGCACAGATACGCAGTATTTT.

The chain recombines TRBV6-5 with TRBJ2-3, with TRBD2 matching 7 bases. The CDR3 covers 15 residues. Germline V gene sequence: CDR1 MNHEY, CDR2 SVGAGI. V trimming: 5 bases; J trimming: 4 bases; junction bases outside the gene matches: 9. The CDR3 DNA reads TGTGCCAGCAGTACCTACTCGGGAGGTGCAGATACGCAGTATTTT. Translating it yields CASSTYSGGADTQYF.

The rearrangement links TRBV4-1 to TRBJ1-1; TRBD1 aligns across 7 bases. Germline-derived CDR1 and CDR2 are MGHRA and YSYEKL. After removal of 0 bases from V and 1 base from J, the junction contained 2 bases not matched to a gene. The CDR3 has 15 residues. The CDR3 nucleotides read TGCGCCAGCAGCCAAGAAGGGACAGCGAACACTGAAGCTTTCTTT. It codes for CASSQEGTANTEAFF.

The rearrangement links TRBV7-9 to TRBJ2-5; 7 bases are shared with TRBD2. The CDR3 is 17 residues long. Germline CDR1 reads SEHNR; CDR2 reads FQNEAQ (reference sequence). Trimming cost V 1 base and J 3 bases; bases outside gene matches: 11. The CDR3 here is CASSLVASGPMKETQYF. Written as DNA, the CDR3 is TGTGCCAGCAGCTTAGTGGCTAGCGGCCCTATGAAAGAGACCCAGTACTTC.

The sample holds a few counts of this clone. The rearrangement uses TRBV11-1 and TRBJ1-1; D is undetermined. This CDR3 region has 11 residues. CDR1 and CDR2 (germline): SGHAT, FQDESV (reference sequence). V lost 1 base to trimming and J lost 8 bases, with 5 bases between them. CDR3 region: CASSLGQEAFF. Written as DNA, the CDR3 is TGTGCCAGCAGCTTAGGGCAAGAAGCTTTCTTT. Filled out from reference TRBV11-1 and TRBJ1-1, the complete variable domain reads EAEVAQSPRYKITEKSQAVAFWCDPISGHATLYWYRQILGQGPELLVQFQDESVVDDSQLPKDRFSAERLKGVDSTLKIQPAELGDSAMYLCASSLGQEAFFGQGTRLTVV.

The J gene is TRBJ2-3, the V gene TRBV10-1; maybe TRBD2 (5 bases). Trimming removed 6 bases at V and 7 bases at J, with 14 bases between. Per the germline V gene, CDR1 is WNHNN and CDR2 is SYGVQD (reference sequence). The CDR3 sequence is 13 residues long. The CDR3: CASSDYSPNTQYF. As DNA, the CDR3 is TGCGCCAGCAGCGACTATTCCCCCAATACGCAGTATTTT.

This clone was detected once. The V gene is TRBV27, the J gene TRBJ1-2, with 9 positions matching TRBD1. Trimming at V came to 3 bases and at J to 5 bases, leaving 7 bases not matched to a gene. The CDR3 runs to 15 residues. Germline V gene lookup returns CDR1 MNHEY and CDR2 SMNVEV (reference sequence). CDR3 sequence: CASSLDRGRLYGYTF. CDR3 DNA sequence: TGTGCCAGCAGTTTGGACAGGGGACGCCTATATGGCTACACCTTC.

V is TRBV6-5 and J is TRBJ1-1, with D uncertain. V lost 2 bases and J lost 3, with 10 bases in between. The germline gives CDR1 MNHEY, CDR2 SVGAGI. This CDR3 region has 14 residues. The CDR3 DNA sequence: TGTGCCAGCAGTTACACAGATTGGCACACTGAAGCTTTCTTT. Translation: CASSYTDWHTEAFF.

The chain combines TRBV9 with TRBJ2-2; TRBD2 aligns across 13 bases. The germline V gene encodes CDR1 SGDLS and CDR2 YYNGEE. J gave up 7 bases and V 3 bases, and 12 bases lay outside the gene matches. The CDR3 totals 18 residues. The CDR3 sequence: CASSAGGLAGRLGGELFF. In DNA, the CDR3 is TGTGCCAGCAGCGCTGGGGGACTAGCGGGAAGATTGGGCGGGGAGCTGTTTTTT.

The chain couples TRBV6-5 to TRBJ1-1; the D is unclear. Germline values: CDR1 MNHEY, CDR2 SVGAGI. The V end lost 4 bases, the J end lost 5 bases, and 8 bases lay between the germline ends. The CDR3 is 12 residues long. Written as DNA, the CDR3 is TGTGCCAGCAGTTCCCTCTCTACTGAAGCTTTCTTT. Its protein is CASSSLSTEAFF.

The V and J genes are TRBV19 and TRBJ1-5; no clear D. The germline V and J ends were trimmed by 3 bases and 4 bases, with 13 bases remaining between them. Germline V gene sequence: CDR1 LNHDA, CDR2 SQIVND (reference sequence). CDR3 size: 15 residues. The CDR3 spells CASSIFAMSNQPQHF. The CDR3 DNA reads as TGTGCCAGTAGTATCTTTGCTATGTCGAATCAGCCCCAGCATTTT.

V is TRBV7-9 and J is TRBJ1-1, with 8 bases that match TRBD1. Germline V gene sequence: CDR1 SEHNR, CDR2 FQNEAQ (reference sequence). V lost 4 bases to trimming and J lost 6 bases; unmatched junction nucleotides: 13. CDR3 size: 16 residues. The CDR3 DNA follows: TGTGCCAGCAGCTACCGGACAGGGAAGAGTAACCCTGAAGCTTTCTTT. Translation: CASSYRTGKSNPEAFF.

This clone was detected a few times. The chain carries TRBV9 and TRBJ2-5; TRBD2 agrees at 10 bases. The CDR3 sequence is 16 residues long. Germline CDR1 is SGDLS and CDR2 is YYNGEE. V trimming: 0 bases; J trimming: 4 bases; junction bases outside the gene matches: 6. The CDR3 is CASSVVGTSAGETQYF. In nucleotides, the CDR3 is TGTGCCAGCAGCGTAGTCGGGACTAGCGCCGGAGAGACCCAGTACTTC.

The chain employs TRBV11-3 and TRBJ2-7, with D perhaps matching TRBD2 (5 bases). V lost 5 bases and J 3 bases, leaving 17 bases between the germline ends. CDR3 length: 15 amino acids. From germline, CDR1 is SGHNT and CDR2 YENEEA. The CDR3 sequence is CASSREAAKDYEQYF. The CDR3 DNA sequence: TGTGCCAGCAGCAGAGAAGCGGCAAAAGACTACGAGCAGTACTTC.

V usage is TRBV27 and J usage is TRBJ1-5; unclear D gene. The V end was cut by 2 bases, the J end by 2 bases, with 7 bases between. The CDR3 extends over 14 amino acids. From germline, CDR1 is MNHEY and CDR2 SMNVEV (reference sequence). The chain's CDR3 is CASSLTGGNQPQHF. CDR3 sequence (DNA): TGTGCCAGCAGTTTAACTGGAGGCAATCAGCCCCAGCATTTT.

This chain links TRBV28 with TRBJ1-1; a possible D gene is TRBD1 (5 bases). Trimming removed 4 bases at V and 5 bases at J, with 20 bases between. This CDR3 is 16 amino acids long. Germline CDR1 MDHEN, CDR2 SYDVKM. The CDR3 bases are TGTGCCAGCAGTTCCACGATAAGGATGCGGGGGACTGAAGCTTTCTTT. Protein product: CASSSTIRMRGTEAFF.

The chain employs TRBV5-1 and TRBJ2-7; 10 bases fit TRBD2. The CDR3 is made up of 15 amino acids. The germline CDR1 and CDR2 sequences are SGHRS and YFSETQ. V trimming: 3 bases; J trimming: 7 bases; junction bases outside the gene matches: 10. This chain's CDR3 is CASSWTSGPLGEQYF. CDR3 sequence (DNA): TGCGCCAGCAGCTGGACTAGCGGACCCCTCGGAGAGCAGTACTTC.

The rearrangement links TRBV7-2 to TRBJ2-2; 7 nucleotides align to TRBD2. CDR3 length: 16 residues. V was pared by 4 bases and J by 6 bases, with 11 bases of the junction left unmatched. The V gene's germline CDR1 is SGHTA and CDR2 FQGNSA. The CDR3 coding sequence is TGTGCCAGCAGCTCGTCTAGCGGTGGGGGGTCCGGGGAGCTGTTTTTT. Its protein product is CASSSSSGGGSGELFF.